The entry that follows covers one T cell receptor (beta chain) sequence. This entry is derived from a study of shared clonotypes between healthy human individuals. For the study at large: Aged between 18 and 49, the donors were two women and a few men.

Measured with immunoSEQ multiplex PCR; TCRdb has only the in-frame clones, and not every one. The sample lists a few million clones, just over 90% occurring once. CD45RO-negative, CCR7-selected cells formed the naive CD8 fraction, which excluded terminally differentiated effector memory CD45RA+ cells. Trimming removed 3 bases from V and 3 bases from J, with 11 bases in between. Germline values: CDR1 SEHNR, CDR2 FQNEAQ (reference sequence). CDR3 length: 15 residues. The sequenced material came from naive CD8+ T cells from PBMCs. This TCR derives from a man younger than 30 in good health. Some clones in this sample may be carry-over from other donors' samples. V and J are TRBV7-9 and TRBJ2-2; D perhaps matches TRBD1 (5 bases). Here the CDR3 DNA reads TGTGCCAGCAGCTTCAGGGATCCCGACACCGGGGAGCTGTTTTTT. It codes for CASSFRDPDTGELFF.